The source of this T cell receptor (beta chain) is a study of vaccination effects on CD4 cells after COVID-19. For the study at large: Post-vaccine sampling occurred a median 72 days after the second dose.

CD4+ T cells specific for antigen were expanded with viral peptide pools by the ViraFEST assay before sequencing. Subsequent to ten to eleven days of culture, CD4+ T cells were isolated. Two doses of BNT162b2 or mRNA-1273 vaccine were administered to participants. IL-2 medium supplanted half the medium on days 3 and 7. Some clones are missing from TCRdb's copy, which holds only in-frame ones; the method was immunoSEQ multiplex PCR. The table lists some 69,000 clones, 70% to 85% of them singletons. To note about this clone: What it binds is not known.

Study results and caveats: Few convalescent patients, and no early post-infection timepoints, were available to the study.

CDR1 and CDR2 (germline): SGHTA, FQGNSA. Trimming cost V 1 base and J 2 bases, with 17 bases left between them. CDR3 length: 17 amino acids. V usage is TRBV7-2 and J usage is TRBJ1-1; D is undetermined. Sequences were derived from CD4+ T cells from PBMCs cultured with HCoV-229E spike peptides, sampled after COVID-19 vaccination. The source of this sequence is a human donor who received a COVID-19 vaccine. The CDR3 spells CASSLGGAVRRNTEAFF. The CDR3 coding sequence is TGTGCCAGCAGCTTAGGGGGAGCGGTACGCAGAAACACTGAAGCTTTCTTT.